The present entry profiles one T cell receptor beta chain with its context. The data were obtained in a study of technical replicates of blood from a handful of donors. TCRdb's copy holds only in-frame clones and misses some; the assay was immunoSEQ multiplex PCR. The profile shows 81,000 or so clones, just over 95% of them singletons. The CDR3 contains 15 residues. Trimming took 0 bases from V and 1 from J, leaving 7 bases between them. Germline loops: CDR1 SGHRS, CDR2 YFSETQ. Sequencing was performed on T cells isolated from PBMCs. This receptor was taken from a human donor in good health. The chain employs TRBV5-1 and TRBJ2-2; D is undetermined. In nucleotides, the CDR3 is TGCGCCAGCAGCTTGGAAGGCGGGAACACCGGGGAGCTGTTTTTT. It specifies CASSLEGGNTGELFF.